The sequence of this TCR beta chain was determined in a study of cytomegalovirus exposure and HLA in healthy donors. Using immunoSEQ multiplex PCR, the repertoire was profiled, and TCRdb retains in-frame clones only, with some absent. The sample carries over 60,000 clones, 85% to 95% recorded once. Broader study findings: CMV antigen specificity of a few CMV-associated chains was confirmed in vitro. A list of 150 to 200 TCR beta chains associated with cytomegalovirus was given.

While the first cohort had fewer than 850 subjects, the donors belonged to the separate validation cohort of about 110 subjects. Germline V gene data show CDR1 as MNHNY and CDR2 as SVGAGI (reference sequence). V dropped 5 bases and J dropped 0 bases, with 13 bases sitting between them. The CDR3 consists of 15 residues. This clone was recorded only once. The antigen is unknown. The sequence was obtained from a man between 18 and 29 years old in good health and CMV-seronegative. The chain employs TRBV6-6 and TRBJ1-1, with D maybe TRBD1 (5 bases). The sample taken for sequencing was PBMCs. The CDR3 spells CASSPDRGVNTEAFF. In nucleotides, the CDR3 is TGTGCCAGCAGTCCGGACCGGGGGGTGAACACTGAAGCTTTCTTT.